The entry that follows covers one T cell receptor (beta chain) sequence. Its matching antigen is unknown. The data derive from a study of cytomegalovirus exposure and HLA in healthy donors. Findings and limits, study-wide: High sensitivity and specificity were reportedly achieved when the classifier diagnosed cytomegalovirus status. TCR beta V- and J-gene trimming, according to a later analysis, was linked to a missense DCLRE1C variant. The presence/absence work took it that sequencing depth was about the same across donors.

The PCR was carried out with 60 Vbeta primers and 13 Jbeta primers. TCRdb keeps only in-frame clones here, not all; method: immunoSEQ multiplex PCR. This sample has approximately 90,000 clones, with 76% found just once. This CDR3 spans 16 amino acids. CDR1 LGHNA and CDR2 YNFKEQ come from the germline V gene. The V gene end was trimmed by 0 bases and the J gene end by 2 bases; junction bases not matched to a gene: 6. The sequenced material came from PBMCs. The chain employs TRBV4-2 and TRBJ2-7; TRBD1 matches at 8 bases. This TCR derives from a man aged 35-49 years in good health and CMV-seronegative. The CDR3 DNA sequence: TGTGCCAGCAGCCAAGATAGACAGGGGCCGACCTACGAGCAGTACTTC. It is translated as CASSQDRQGPTYEQYF.